The 12 T cell receptor beta chains presented below share a single source sample, sequenced in a study of shared clonotypes between healthy human individuals. The table came from immunoSEQ multiplex PCR; TCRdb's copy has only in-frame clones and leaves some out. The table includes roughly 500,000 clones, about 96% detected once. Sequencing was carried out using naive CD4+ T cells sorted from blood. Subset described: CD45RA+ positively selected. Every receptor here comes from a woman under 40 in good health.

The chain recombines TRBV6-6 with TRBJ2-7; D may be TRBD1 (6 bases). The CDR3 has 12 residues. Germline-derived CDR1 and CDR2 are MNHNY and SVGAGI (reference sequence). Trimming pared 6 bases from V and 3 bases from J, leaving 9 bases between. In nucleotides, the CDR3 is TGTGCCAGCAGGGACAGATTCTACGAGCAGTACTTC. Translation: CASRDRFYEQYF.

This chain connects TRBV28 to TRBJ2-7; 12 bases align to TRBD2. Germline CDR1 is MDHEN and CDR2 is SYDVKM. This CDR3 has 18 residues. V trimming: 7 bases; J trimming: 6 bases; junction bases outside the gene matches: 19. The CDR3 nucleotides are TGTGCCAGCACTCTACCGGGCCGTCTGCCTAGCGGGAGGGGCGAGCAGTACTTC. Protein product: CASTLPGRLPSGRGEQYF.

CDR3 protein: CASSPRGDTQYF. As DNA, the CDR3 is TGTGCCAGCAGCCCCAGGGGAGATACGCAGTATTTT. J is TRBJ2-3 and V is TRBV7-2; TRBD1 is a possible D gene (6 bases). CDR1 is SGHTA and CDR2 is FQGNSA in the germline V gene. The V and J ends lost 5 bases and 5 bases respectively, with 8 bases between them. CDR3 size: 12 residues.

V gene TRBV28 combines with J gene TRBJ2-2; perhaps D is TRBD1 or TRBD2 (5 bases each). Germline lookup yields CDR1 MDHEN and CDR2 SYDVKM. The CDR3 sequence is 14 residues long. Deletions cut 8 bases from V and 3 bases from J, with 13 bases between. CDR3 DNA sequence: TGTGCCAGCGGAACGGGGCCATACACCGGGGAGCTGTTTTTT. Encoded protein: CASGTGPYTGELFF.

This clone was picked up one time. This chain uses TRBV5-4 with TRBJ1-2, with a weak D call TRBD1 (5 bases). Trimming removed 0 bases at V and 2 bases at J, with 5 bases between. The V gene's germline CDR1 is SGHNT and CDR2 YYREEE (reference sequence). This CDR3 has 13 amino acids. DNA for the CDR3: TGTGCCAGCAGCTTGGGACAGAACTATGGCTACACCTTC. Encoded protein: CASSLGQNYGYTF.

The chain recombines TRBV10-1 with TRBJ2-5; 7 bases fit TRBD2. The tail of the sequence fits TRBJ2-7 better, so the J call may be wrong. This CDR3 contains 15 residues. Germline CDR1 WNHNN, CDR2 SYGVQD (reference sequence). CDR3 coding DNA: TGCGCCAGCAGTGTCGGGCTAGCGGATTCCTACGAGCAGTACTTC. Its translation is CASSVGLADSYEQYF.

The chain is built from TRBV30 and TRBJ2-3; TRBD2 might be the D (5 bases). The ends were cut back, 0 bases at V and 2 bases at J, with 6 bases in the middle. This CDR3 contains 13 residues. CDR1 and CDR2 from the germline V gene are GTSNPN and SVGIG (reference sequence). CDR3 protein: CAWSVADTDTQYF. CDR3 nucleotides: TGTGCCTGGAGTGTAGCGGACACAGATACGCAGTATTTT.

The CDR3 region has the DNA TGTGCCAGCAGCGTACTGTGGGGCGATACGCAGTATTTT. Translated: CASSVLWGDTQYF. The chain links TRBV9 to TRBJ2-3; TRBD1 is a possible D gene (5 bases). Germline lookup yields CDR1 SGDLS and CDR2 YYNGEE. V was shortened by 1 base and J by 6 bases, with 9 bases between the two germline ends. The CDR3 totals 13 residues.

The chain combines TRBV2 with TRBJ1-4, with no clear D. V was trimmed by 6 bases and J by 0 bases, leaving 8 bases between them. Germline V gives CDR1 SNHLY, CDR2 FYNNEI. This CDR3 has 14 amino acids. The CDR3 DNA reads as TGTGCCAGCAGCTCAAGGTCAACTAATGAAAAACTGTTTTTT. Translating it yields CASSSRSTNEKLFF. The whole variable domain, filled in from reference TRBV2 and TRBJ1-4, reads EPEVTQTPSHQVTQMGQEVILRCVPISNHLYFYWYRQILGQKVEFLVSFYNNEISEKSEIFDDQFSVERPDGSNFTLKIRSTKLEDSAMYFCASSSRSTNEKLFFGSGTQLSVL.

V is TRBV5-1 and J is TRBJ1-2; D might be TRBD1 (6 bases). The CDR3 is 15 residues long. With 3 bases removed from V and 1 base from J, the gap between germline ends came to 13 bases. Germline CDR1 SGHRS, CDR2 YFSETQ. The CDR3 loop reads CASSSTTGFNYGYTF. As DNA, the CDR3 is TGCGCCAGCAGCTCGACTACAGGGTTTAACTATGGCTACACCTTC.

This chain connects TRBV27 to TRBJ2-7, with 7 bases identical to TRBD2. The length of the CDR3 is 12 residues. From germline, CDR1 is MNHEY and CDR2 SMNVEV (reference sequence). The trim removed 5 bases at V and 3 bases at J, leaving 1 base unmatched. CDR3 residues: CASSKRGYEQYF. The CDR3 DNA sequence: TGTGCCAGCAGTAAGCGGGGCTACGAGCAGTACTTC.

The chain carries TRBV7-2 and TRBJ2-5, with D hard to call. The CDR3 length is 15 residues. V shed 2 bases and J shed 1 base, with 11 bases lying between them. Germline values: CDR1 SGHTA, CDR2 FQGNSA. The CDR3 protein is CASSLIRWGQETQYF. In nucleotides, the CDR3 is TGTGCCAGCAGCTTAATTCGGTGGGGCCAAGAGACCCAGTACTTC.